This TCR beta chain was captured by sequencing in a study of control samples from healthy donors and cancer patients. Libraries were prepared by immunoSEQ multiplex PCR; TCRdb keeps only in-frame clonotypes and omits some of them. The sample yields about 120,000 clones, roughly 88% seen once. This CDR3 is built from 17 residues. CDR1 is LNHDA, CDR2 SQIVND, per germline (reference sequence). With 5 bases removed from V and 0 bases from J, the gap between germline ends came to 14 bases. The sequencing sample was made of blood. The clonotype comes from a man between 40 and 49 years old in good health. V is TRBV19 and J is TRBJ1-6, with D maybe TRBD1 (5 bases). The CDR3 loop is CASSATVRNSYNSPLHF. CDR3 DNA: TGTGCCAGTAGTGCGACAGTTAGAAACTCCTATAATTCACCCCTCCACTTT.